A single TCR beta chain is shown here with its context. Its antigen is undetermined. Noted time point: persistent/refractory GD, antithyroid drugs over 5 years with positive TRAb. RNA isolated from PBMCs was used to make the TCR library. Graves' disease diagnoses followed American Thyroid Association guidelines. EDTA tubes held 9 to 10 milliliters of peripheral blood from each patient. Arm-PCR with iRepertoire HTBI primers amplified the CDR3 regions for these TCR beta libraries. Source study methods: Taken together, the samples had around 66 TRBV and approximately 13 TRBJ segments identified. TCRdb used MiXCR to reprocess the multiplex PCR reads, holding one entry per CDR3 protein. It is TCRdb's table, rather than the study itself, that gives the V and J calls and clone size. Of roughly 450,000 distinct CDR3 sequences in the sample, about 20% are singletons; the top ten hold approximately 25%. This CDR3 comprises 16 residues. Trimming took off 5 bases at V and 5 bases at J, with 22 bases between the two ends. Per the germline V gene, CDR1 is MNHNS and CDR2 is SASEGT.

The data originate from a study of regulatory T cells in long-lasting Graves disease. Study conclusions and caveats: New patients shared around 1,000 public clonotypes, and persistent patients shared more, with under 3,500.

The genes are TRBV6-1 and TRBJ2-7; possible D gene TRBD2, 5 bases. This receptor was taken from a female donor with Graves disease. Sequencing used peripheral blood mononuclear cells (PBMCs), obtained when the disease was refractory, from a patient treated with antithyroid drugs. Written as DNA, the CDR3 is TGTGCCAGCAGTACCCAGGACTCCGTTTTCCTGGACGAGCAGTACTTC. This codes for CASSTQDSVFLDEQYF.